What follows are 22 T cell receptor beta chains derived from one specimen sequenced in a study of glioma-infiltrating T cells. Amplification of TCR alpha and beta CDR3 regions from RNA used iRepertoire nested multiplex PCR. TCRdb processed the multiplex PCR reads anew with MiXCR; each CDR3 protein has one entry. The sample yields approximately 190,000 distinct CDR3 sequences, 25% to 35% seen once. Sequenced: glioma tissue, nonneoplastic brain tissue, or PBMCs (not recorded which). The receptor source for this set is a human donor with low-grade glioma or glioblastoma, undergoing nonglioma brain surgery, or in good health (not recorded which).

A few counts support this clonotype. The chain joins TRBV5-4 to TRBJ1-2, with a weak D call TRBD1 (6 bases). V was cut by 0 bases and J by 2 bases, with 14 bases left in between. In germline, CDR1 is SGHNT, CDR2 YYREEE (reference sequence). The CDR3 runs to 16 residues. The CDR3 DNA sequence: TGTGCCAGCAGCTTGGGGGGGGCCACAGTCAACTATGGCTACACCTTC. As protein: CASSLGGATVNYGYTF. Based on the CDR3 plus reference TRBV5-4 and TRBJ1-2, the full variable domain is ETGVTQSPTHLIKTRGQQVTLRCSSQSGHNTVSWYQQALGQGPQFIFQYYREEENGRGNFPPRFSGLQFPNYSSELNVNALELDDSALYLCASSLGGATVNYGYTFGSGTRLTVV.

This clonotype has ten or more counts. The chain employs TRBV29-1 and TRBJ2-1; unclear D gene. Per germline, CDR1 SQVTM and CDR2 ANQGSEA. This CDR3 has 14 residues. Trimming pared 5 bases from V and 0 bases from J, leaving 11 bases between. The CDR3 DNA reads as TGCAGCGTTACCGACAAGAGCTCCTACAATGAGCAGTTCTTC. Protein: CSVTDKSSYNEQFF.

This clonotype was counted at least ten times. The chain has TRBV12-3 or TRBV12-4 and TRBJ2-1; D is unclear. Trimming removed 6 bases from V and 8 bases from J, with 11 bases in between. This CDR3 has 12 residues. The CDR3 reads CASSPLSDEQFF. CDR3 bases: TGTGCCAGCAGCCCCCTCAGCGATGAGCAGTTCTTC.

The chain has TRBV27 and TRBJ2-3; 13 bases fit TRBD2. This CDR3 has 14 amino acids. V lost 9 bases to trimming and J lost 2 bases; unmatched junction nucleotides: 2. CDR1 and CDR2 (germline): MNHEY, SMNVEV (reference sequence). The DNA for the CDR3 is TGTGCCAGGGGACTAGCGGGGCACACAGATACGCAGTATTTT. Translating gives CARGLAGHTDTQYF.

This clonotype was recorded at least ten times. The V and J genes are TRBV6-2 or TRBV6-3 and TRBJ2-7; weak D call: TRBD2 (6 bases). V was pared by 5 bases and J by 2 bases, with 13 bases between. The CDR3 is 14 amino acids. Germline V gene sequence: CDR1 MNHEY, CDR2 SVGEGT. CDR3 amino acids: CASSPPLATYEQYF. In nucleotides, the CDR3 is TGTGCCAGCAGTCCCCCGCTAGCGACCTACGAGCAGTACTTC.

This clonotype has at least ten counts. CDR3 loop: CASATTSSTDTQYF. CDR3 bases: TGCGCCAGTGCAACTACCTCTAGCACAGATACGCAGTATTTT. The chain uses TRBV5-1 and TRBJ2-3; D is undetermined. CDR3 length: 14 amino acids. V gave up 8 bases and J gave up 0 bases, with 13 bases separating them. The germline V gene encodes CDR1 SGHRS and CDR2 YFSETQ. Variable domain in full (rest from reference TRBV5-1 and TRBJ2-3): KAGVTQTPRYLIKTRGQQVTLSCSPISGHRSVSWYQQTPGQGLQFLFEYFSETQRNKGNFPGRFSGRQFSNSRSEMNVSTLELGDSALYLCASATTSSTDTQYFGPGTRLTVL.

In this sample, this clonotype turned up many times. The chain is built from TRBV7-2 and TRBJ1-4; D not certain. The CDR3 covers 16 residues. The V gene lost 5 bases and the J gene lost 8 bases, with 21 bases spanning the gap. Germline V gives CDR1 SGHTA, CDR2 FQGNSA. CDR3 in DNA: TGTGCCAGCAGCCCAGGATCTCGGGTAGTTAGGGAAAAACTGTTTTTT. This translates into CASSPGSRVVREKLFF. The full variable domain, its missing parts supplied by reference TRBV7-2 and TRBJ1-4, is GAGVSQSPSNKVTEKGKDVELRCDPISGHTALYWYRQSLGQGLEFLIYFQGNSAPDKSGLPSDRFSAERTGGSVSTLTIQRTQQEDSAVYLCASSPGSRVVREKLFFGSGTQLSVL.

This clonotype was recorded many times. V and J are TRBV7-2 and TRBJ2-7; 8 positions match TRBD1. This CDR3 has 15 residues. V shed 5 bases, J shed 5 bases, and the junction held 11 bases outside the gene matches. CDR1 and CDR2 from the germline V gene are SGHTA and FQGNSA. This chain's CDR3 is CASSPTGQGRNEQYF. The CDR3 bases are TGTGCCAGCAGCCCGACCGGACAGGGTCGAAACGAGCAGTACTTC.

With regard to this clonotype: One end of the junction is discordant with germline, which a read error may explain. The CDR3 is CSVADRAGDTKAFF. CDR3 in DNA: TGCAGCGTTGCTGACAGGGCGGGAGACACTAAAGCTTTCTTT. The chain couples TRBV29-1 to TRBJ1-1; 7 bases match TRBD1. This CDR3 has 14 residues. From germline, CDR1 is SQVTM and CDR2 ANQGSEA. Variable domain in full (rest from reference TRBV29-1 and TRBJ1-1): SAVISQKPSRDICQRGTSLTIQCQVDSQVTMMFWYRQQPGQSLTLIATANQGSEATYESGFVIDKFPISRPNLTFSTLTVSNMSPEDSSIYLCSVADRAGDTKAFFGQGTRLTVV.

For this clonotype: An end of the junction does not agree with germline; a read error may underlie this. The rearrangement joins TRBV15 to TRBJ2-1, with TRBD2 identical over 11 bases. In germline, CDR1 is LNHNV, CDR2 YYDKDF (reference sequence). The CDR3 is 13 amino acids. The CDR3, as DNA: TGTGTAACTGGGACTAGCGGCTACAATAAGCAGTCCTTC. Its translation is CVTGTSGYNKQSF.

This clonotype was counted ten times or more. The chain has TRBV2 and TRBJ2-3, with TRBD2 matching 7 bases. Germline CDR1 is SNHLY and CDR2 is FYNNEI. The CDR3 has 15 amino acids. V lost 3 bases, J lost 3 bases, and 6 bases stayed unmatched. The chain's CDR3 is CASSDWTSGTDTQYF. The CDR3, as DNA: TGTGCCAGCAGTGATTGGACTAGTGGAACAGATACGCAGTATTTT.

This clonotype was recorded at least ten times. V is TRBV15 and J is TRBJ2-7; tentative D call: TRBD2 (6 bases). This CDR3 region has 13 residues. V lost 8 bases and J lost 3, with 14 bases in between. The germline V gene encodes CDR1 LNHNV and CDR2 YYDKDF (reference sequence). The CDR3 loop reads CATRGLPFYEQYF. CDR3 in DNA: TGTGCCACCCGGGGACTCCCTTTCTACGAGCAGTACTTC.

On this clonotype: A read error may be the cause here, since a much bigger clone is one base away. The chain uses TRBV4-1 and TRBJ2-5, with TRBD1 identical over 7 bases. This CDR3 comprises 16 residues. The germline V gene has CDR1 MGHRA and CDR2 YSYEKL. Trimming took 4 bases from V and 1 from J; bases not matched to a gene: 9. CDR3 loop: CASSRDNGQAQETQYF. As DNA, the CDR3 is TGCGCCAGCAGCCGAGACAATGGACAGGCCCAAGAGACCCAGTACTTC.

The chain links TRBV18 to TRBJ2-1, with TRBD2 identical over 13 bases. CDR3 length: 15 residues. After removal of 6 bases from V and 6 bases from J, the junction contained 5 bases not matched to a gene. CDR1 is KGHSH and CDR2 is LQKENI in the germline V gene. For the CDR3, the DNA is TGTGCCAGCTCGTTACTAGCGGGAGGGTCCAATGAGCAGTTCTTC. It translates to CASSLLAGGSNEQFF.

The chain recombines TRBV6-1 with TRBJ2-3; D remains unclear. This CDR3 contains 13 residues. Trimming left V 10 bases short and J 0 bases short, with 11 bases between. Germline CDR1 is MNHNS and CDR2 is SASEGT. The chain's CDR3 is CAILRPSTDTQYF. As DNA, the CDR3 is TGTGCCATCTTAAGGCCTAGCACAGATACGCAGTATTTT.

The genes are TRBV12-3 or TRBV12-4 and TRBJ1-5; D possibly corresponds to TRBD1 (5 bases). Trimming took off 5 bases at V and 7 bases at J, with 15 bases between the two ends. The CDR3 is made up of 14 amino acids. Here the CDR3 DNA reads TGTGCCAGCAGTCCGGAGCAGGGAAGCCAGCCCCAGCATTTT. Its translation is CASSPEQGSQPQHF.

This clonotype has at least ten counts. CDR3 DNA sequence: TGCGCCAGCAGCCAAAGGGACACAGATACGCAGTATTTT. It is translated as CASSQRDTDTQYF. V usage is TRBV4-1 and J usage is TRBJ2-3; D gene unclear. Trimming took 2 bases from V and 2 from J, leaving 5 bases between them. The CDR3 is 13 residues long. CDR1 is MGHRA, CDR2 YSYEKL, per germline.

The CDR3 protein is CASSQSNMRGLVTYEQYF. The CDR3 DNA follows: TGCGCCAGCAGCCAGTCCAATATGCGTGGACTAGTGACCTACGAGCAGTACTTC. The chain carries TRBV4-1 and TRBJ2-7; TRBD2 matches 7 bases. V lost 3 bases and J lost 2; bases outside the gene matches: 16. Germline V gene data show CDR1 as MGHRA and CDR2 as YSYEKL. CDR3 length: 18 amino acids.

This clonotype has a count of ten or more. The gene calls are TRBV6-2 or TRBV6-3 and TRBJ2-7; possible D gene TRBD1, 6 bases. CDR1 is MNHEY, CDR2 SVGEGT, per germline. V lost 6 bases to trimming and J lost 2 bases, with 11 bases between them. The length of the CDR3 is 13 residues. The CDR3 here is CASSPGQTYEQYF. In nucleotides, the CDR3 is TGTGCCAGCAGCCCGGGACAAACCTACGAGCAGTACTTC.

This clonotype showed up just a few times. One end of the junction is discordant with germline, which a read error may explain. The genes are TRBV12-3 or TRBV12-4 and TRBJ1-2; 7 bases are shared with TRBD1. The length of the CDR3 is 13 residues. CDR3 protein: CAGSPTGPGGYTF. The CDR3 DNA sequence: TGTGCCGGCAGTCCGACAGGGCCGGGGGGCTACACCTTC.

In this sample, this clonotype turned up many times. The chain carries TRBV25-1 and TRBJ2-5; 8 bases map to TRBD2. V was pared by 3 bases and J by 1 base, with 7 bases of the junction left unmatched. The CDR3 has 16 amino acids. Germline values: CDR1 MGHDK, CDR2 SYGVNS. CDR3 DNA: TGTGCCAGCAGTGAGGGTAGCGGGATGGGCCAAGAGACCCAGTACTTC. Amino acids: CASSEGSGMGQETQYF. Using reference TRBV25-1 and TRBJ2-5 for the parts outside the CDR3, the full variable domain is EADIYQTPRYLVIGTGKKITLECSQTMGHDKMYWYQQDPGMELHLIHYSYGVNSTEKGDLSSESTVSRIRTEHFPLTLESARPSHTSQYLCASSEGSGMGQETQYFGPGTRLLVL.

This clonotype was observed many times. In DNA, the CDR3 is TGTGCCAGCAGTTACTCGCCGGAGGGGAGAGGGTACAATGAGCAGTTCTTC. Protein sequence: CASSYSPEGRGYNEQFF. The V call is TRBV6-2 or TRBV6-3, the J call TRBJ2-1; tentative D call: TRBD2 (6 bases). V was pared by 0 bases and J by 4 bases, with 16 bases between. Germline V lookup: CDR1 MNHEY, CDR2 SVGEGT. The CDR3 sequence is 17 residues long.